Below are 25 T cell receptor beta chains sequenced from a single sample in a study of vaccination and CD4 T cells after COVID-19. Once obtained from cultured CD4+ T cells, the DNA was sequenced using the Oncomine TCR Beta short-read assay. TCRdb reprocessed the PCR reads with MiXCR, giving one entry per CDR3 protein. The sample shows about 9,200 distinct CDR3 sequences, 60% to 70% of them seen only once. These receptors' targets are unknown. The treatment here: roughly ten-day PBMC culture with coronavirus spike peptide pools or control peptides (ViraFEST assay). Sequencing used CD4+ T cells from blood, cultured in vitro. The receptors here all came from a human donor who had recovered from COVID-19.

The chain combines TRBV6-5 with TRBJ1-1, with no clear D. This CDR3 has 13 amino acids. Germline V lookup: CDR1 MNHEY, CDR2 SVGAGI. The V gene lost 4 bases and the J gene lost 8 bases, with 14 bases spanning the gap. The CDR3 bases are TGTGCCAGCAGTTCGGAAATCCTCCCCGAAGCTTTCTTT. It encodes CASSSEILPEAFF.

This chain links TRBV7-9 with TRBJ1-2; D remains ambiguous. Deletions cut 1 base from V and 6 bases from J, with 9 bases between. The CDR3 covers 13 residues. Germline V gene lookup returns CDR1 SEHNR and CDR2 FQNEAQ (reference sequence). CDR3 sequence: CASSLGGQDGYTF. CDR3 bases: TGTGCCAGCAGCTTAGGCGGGCAGGATGGCTACACCTTC.

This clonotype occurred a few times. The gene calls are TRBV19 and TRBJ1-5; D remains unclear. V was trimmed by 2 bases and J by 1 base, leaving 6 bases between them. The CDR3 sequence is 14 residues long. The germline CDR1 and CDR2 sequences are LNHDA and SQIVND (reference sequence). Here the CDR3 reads CASSISISNQPQHF. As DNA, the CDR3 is TGTGCCAGTAGTATATCGATAAGCAATCAGCCCCAGCATTTT.

The CDR3 region is CASTSGLRQDTQYF. The CDR3 DNA is TGTGCCAGCACCTCGGGACTCAGGCAGGATACGCAGTATTTT. The V gene is TRBV6-1, the J gene TRBJ2-3, with D possibly TRBD2 on 6 matching bases. The CDR3 loop spans 14 amino acids. Germline V lookup: CDR1 MNHNS, CDR2 SASEGT. Trimming took 7 bases from V and 6 from J, leaving 17 bases between them.

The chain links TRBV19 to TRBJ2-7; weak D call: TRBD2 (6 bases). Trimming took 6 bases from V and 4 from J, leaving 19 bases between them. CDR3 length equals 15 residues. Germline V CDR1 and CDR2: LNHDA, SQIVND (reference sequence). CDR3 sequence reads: CASRPGLASTYEQYF. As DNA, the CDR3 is TGTGCCAGTAGGCCGGGACTCGCATCTACTTACGAGCAGTACTTC.

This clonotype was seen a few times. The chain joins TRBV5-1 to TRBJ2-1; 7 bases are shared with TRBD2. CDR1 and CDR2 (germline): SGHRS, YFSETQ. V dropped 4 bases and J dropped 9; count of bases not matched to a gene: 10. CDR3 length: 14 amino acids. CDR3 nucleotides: TGCGCCAGCAGCCCCCCCGGCGGGAGTAGTGAGCAGTTCTTC. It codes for CASSPPGGSSEQFF.

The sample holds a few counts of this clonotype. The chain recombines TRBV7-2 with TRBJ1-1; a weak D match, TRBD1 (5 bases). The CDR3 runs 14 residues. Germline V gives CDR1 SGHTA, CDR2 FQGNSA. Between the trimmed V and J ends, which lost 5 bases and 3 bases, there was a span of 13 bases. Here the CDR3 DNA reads TGTGCCAGCAGCCCACGGTGGGACTACACTGAAGCTTTCTTT. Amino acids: CASSPRWDYTEAFF. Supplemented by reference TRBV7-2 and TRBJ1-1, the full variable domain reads GAGVSQSPSNKVTEKGKDVELRCDPISGHTALYWYRQSLGQGLEFLIYFQGNSAPDKSGLPSDRFSAERTGGSVSTLTIQRTQQEDSAVYLCASSPRWDYTEAFFGQGTRLTVV.

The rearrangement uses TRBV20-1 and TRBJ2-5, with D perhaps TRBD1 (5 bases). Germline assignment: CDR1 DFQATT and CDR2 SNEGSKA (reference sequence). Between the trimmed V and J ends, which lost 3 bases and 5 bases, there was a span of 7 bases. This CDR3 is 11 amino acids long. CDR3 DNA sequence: TGCAGTGCTAGCAAGGGGGAGACCCAGTACTTC. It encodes CSASKGETQYF.

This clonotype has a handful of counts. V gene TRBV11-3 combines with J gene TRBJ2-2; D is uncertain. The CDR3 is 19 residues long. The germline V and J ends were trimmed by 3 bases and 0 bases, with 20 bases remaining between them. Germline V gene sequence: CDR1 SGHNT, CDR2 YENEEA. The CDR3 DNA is TGTGCCAGCAGCTTCCAGCACCACCCAGACACTGCGAACACCGGGGAGCTGTTTTTT. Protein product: CASSFQHHPDTANTGELFF. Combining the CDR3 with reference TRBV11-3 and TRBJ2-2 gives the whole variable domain EAGVVQSPRYKIIEKKQPVAFWCNPISGHNTLYWYLQNLGQGPELLIRYENEEAVDDSQLPKDRFSAERLKGVDSTLKIQPAELGDSAVYLCASSFQHHPDTANTGELFFGEGSRLTVL.

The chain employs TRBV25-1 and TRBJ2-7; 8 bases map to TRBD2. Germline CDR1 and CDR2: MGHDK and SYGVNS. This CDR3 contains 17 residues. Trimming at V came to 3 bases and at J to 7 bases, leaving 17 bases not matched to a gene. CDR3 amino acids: CASSDFPGGVLVREQYF. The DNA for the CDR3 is TGTGCCAGCAGTGACTTCCCCGGGGGGGTGCTGGTCCGAGAGCAGTACTTC.

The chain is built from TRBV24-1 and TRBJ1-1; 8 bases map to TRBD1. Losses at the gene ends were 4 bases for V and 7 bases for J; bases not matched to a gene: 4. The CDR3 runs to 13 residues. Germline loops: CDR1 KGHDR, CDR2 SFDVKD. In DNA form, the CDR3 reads TGTGCCACCAGTGACAATACAGGGGGTGAAGCTTTCTTT. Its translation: CATSDNTGGEAFF.

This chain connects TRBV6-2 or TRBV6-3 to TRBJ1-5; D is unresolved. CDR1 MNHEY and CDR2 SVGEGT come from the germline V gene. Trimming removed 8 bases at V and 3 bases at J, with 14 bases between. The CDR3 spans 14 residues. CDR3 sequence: CASSSGQANQPQHF. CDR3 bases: TGTGCCAGCTCGAGCGGGCAGGCCAATCAGCCCCAGCATTTT.

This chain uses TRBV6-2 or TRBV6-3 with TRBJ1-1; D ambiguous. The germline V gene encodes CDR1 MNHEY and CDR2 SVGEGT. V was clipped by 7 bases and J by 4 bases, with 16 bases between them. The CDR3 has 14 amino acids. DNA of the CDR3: TGTGCCAGCACCCGGGGAGGGCTGTCCACTGAAGCTTTCTTT. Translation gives CASTRGGLSTEAFF.

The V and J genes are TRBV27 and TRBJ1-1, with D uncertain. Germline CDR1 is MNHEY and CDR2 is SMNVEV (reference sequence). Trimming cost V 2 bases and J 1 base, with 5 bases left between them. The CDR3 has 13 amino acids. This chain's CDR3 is CASSLEENTEAFF. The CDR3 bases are TGTGCCAGCAGTTTAGAAGAGAACACTGAAGCTTTCTTT.

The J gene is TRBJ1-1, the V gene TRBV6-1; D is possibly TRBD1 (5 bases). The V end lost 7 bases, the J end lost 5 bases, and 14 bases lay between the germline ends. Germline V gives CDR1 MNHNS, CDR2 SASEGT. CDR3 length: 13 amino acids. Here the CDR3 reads CASNPAGGTEAFF. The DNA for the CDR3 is TGTGCCAGCAACCCCGCGGGGGGAACTGAAGCTTTCTTT.

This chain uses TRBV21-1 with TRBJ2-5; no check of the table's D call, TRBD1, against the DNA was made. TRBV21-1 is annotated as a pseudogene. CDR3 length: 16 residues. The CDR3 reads CASSKTVVGHAGAQYF. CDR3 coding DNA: TGTGCCAGCAGCAAAACGGTAGTGGGCCACGCGGGGGCCCAGTACTTC.

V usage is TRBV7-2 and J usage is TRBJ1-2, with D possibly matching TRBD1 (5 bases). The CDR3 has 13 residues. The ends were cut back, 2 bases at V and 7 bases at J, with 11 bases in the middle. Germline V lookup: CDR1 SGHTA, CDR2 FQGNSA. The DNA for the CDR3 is TGTGCCAGCAGCTTATCCAGGGACGGTGGCTACACCTTC. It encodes CASSLSRDGGYTF. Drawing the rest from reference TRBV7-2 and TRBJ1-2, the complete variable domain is GAGVSQSPSNKVTEKGKDVELRCDPISGHTALYWYRQSLGQGLEFLIYFQGNSAPDKSGLPSDRFSAERTGGSVSTLTIQRTQQEDSAVYLCASSLSRDGGYTFGSGTRLTVV.

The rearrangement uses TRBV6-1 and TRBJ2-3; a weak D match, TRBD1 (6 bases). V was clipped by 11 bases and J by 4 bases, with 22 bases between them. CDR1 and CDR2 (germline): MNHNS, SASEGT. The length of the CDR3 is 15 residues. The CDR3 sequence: CAAGDIRGAPDTQYF. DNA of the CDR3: TGTGCCGCAGGGGATATCAGGGGAGCCCCAGATACGCAGTATTTT.

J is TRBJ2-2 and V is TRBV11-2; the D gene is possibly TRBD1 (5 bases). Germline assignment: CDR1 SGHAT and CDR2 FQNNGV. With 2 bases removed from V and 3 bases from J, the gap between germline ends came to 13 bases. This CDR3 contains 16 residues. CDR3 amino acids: CASSLQGLADTGELFF. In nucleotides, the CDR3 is TGTGCCAGCAGCTTACAGGGTCTGGCGGACACCGGGGAGCTGTTTTTT.

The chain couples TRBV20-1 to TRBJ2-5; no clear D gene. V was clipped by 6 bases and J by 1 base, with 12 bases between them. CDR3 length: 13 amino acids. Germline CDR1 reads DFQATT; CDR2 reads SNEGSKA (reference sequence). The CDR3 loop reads CSAHHPSQETQYF. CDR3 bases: TGCAGTGCACATCACCCGTCCCAAGAGACCCAGTACTTC.

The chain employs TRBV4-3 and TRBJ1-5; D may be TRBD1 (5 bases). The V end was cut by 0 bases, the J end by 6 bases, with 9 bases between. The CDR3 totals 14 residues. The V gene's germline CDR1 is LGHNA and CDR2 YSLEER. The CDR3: CASSQDRGIQPQHF. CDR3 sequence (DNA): TGCGCCAGCAGCCAAGATCGGGGGATTCAGCCCCAGCATTTT.

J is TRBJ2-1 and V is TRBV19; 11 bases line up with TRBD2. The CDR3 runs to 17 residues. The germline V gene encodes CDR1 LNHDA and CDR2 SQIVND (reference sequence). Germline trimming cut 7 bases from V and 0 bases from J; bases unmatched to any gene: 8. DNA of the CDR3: TGTGCCAGTATCCCGAATAGCGGGGGGGGCTCCTACAATGAGCAGTTCTTC. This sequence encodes CASIPNSGGGSYNEQFF.

The CDR3 coding sequence is TGCAGTGCTACGAGACTAGCGGGGGGCCGTACATACACAGATACGCAGTATTTT. This encodes CSATRLAGGRTYTDTQYF. J is TRBJ2-3 and V is TRBV20-1; 13 bases are a match to TRBD2. CDR1 and CDR2 (germline): DFQATT, SNEGSKA (reference sequence). The CDR3 consists of 18 residues. V lost 4 bases to trimming and J lost 2 bases; unmatched junction nucleotides: 12.

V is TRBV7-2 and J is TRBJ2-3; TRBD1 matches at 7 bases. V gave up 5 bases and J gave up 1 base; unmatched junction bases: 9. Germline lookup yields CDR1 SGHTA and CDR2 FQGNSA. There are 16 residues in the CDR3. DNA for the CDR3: TGTGCCAGCAGCAAACGAATCACAGGGGGCACAGATACGCAGTATTTT. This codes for CASSKRITGGTDTQYF.

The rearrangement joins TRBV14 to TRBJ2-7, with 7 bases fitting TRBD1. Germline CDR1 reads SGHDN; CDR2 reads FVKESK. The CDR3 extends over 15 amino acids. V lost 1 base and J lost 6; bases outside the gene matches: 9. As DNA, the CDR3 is TGTGCCAGCAGCCAAGCAACAGGGGTGGTATCCGAGCAGTACTTC. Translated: CASSQATGVVSEQYF. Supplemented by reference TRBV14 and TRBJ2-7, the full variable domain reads EAGVTQFPSHSVIEKGQTVTLRCDPISGHDNLYWYRRVMGKEIKFLLHFVKESKQDESGMPNNRFLAERTGGTYSTLKVQPAELEDSGVYFCASSQATGVVSEQYFGPGTRLTVT.